This T cell receptor (beta chain) was recovered during a study of blood T cell repertoires in COVID-19. Study details: Italy, Spain and the United States were the sources of the convalescent and acute COVID-19 samples. PBMCs, B-cell-depleted T cells, or T cells provided the cDNA or gDNA that made up the material.

Sequencing used immunoSEQ multiplex PCR; TCRdb keeps in-frame clones, though not all of them. The data hold 250,000 to 350,000 clones, with 89% observed a single time. This CDR3 contains 15 residues. V was clipped by 9 bases and J by 7 bases, with 22 bases between them. CDR1 is MDHEN and CDR2 is SYDVKM in the germline V gene. The clonotype originates from a woman aged 35 to 49 who had recovered from COVID-19. The chain uses TRBV28 and TRBJ2-4; a weak D match, TRBD2 (6 bases). The source material was peripheral blood. As DNA, the CDR3 is TGTGCCAGTCACCCCTCGGTGGGCGGGGCCAACATTCAGTACTTC. It codes for CASHPSVGGANIQYF.